The present TCR beta chain was sequenced within a study of T-cell reconstitution after alpha-beta-depleted transplantation in children. The CDR3 is 13 amino acids. V dropped 4 bases and J dropped 7 bases, with 11 bases sitting between them. The V gene's germline CDR1 is MNHEY and CDR2 SVGEGT. This clonotype was seen a handful of times. Construction of the TCRbeta library involved unique molecular identifiers. TCRdb recomputed calls from the PCR reads with MiXCR, one row per CDR3 protein. The sample includes approximately 340,000 distinct CDR3 sequences, under 13% of them seen just once. The sample here was PBMCs from the stem cell graft donor, taken from the stem cell graft. The TCR comes from a human donor who donated a stem cell graft to a child with acute lymphoblastic leukemia. The chain has TRBV6-2 or TRBV6-3 and TRBJ2-1; weak D call: TRBD2 (5 bases). The CDR3 nucleotides read TGTGCCAGCAGTTTGGCTAGGAGGAATGAGCAGTTCTTC. Translation: CASSLARRNEQFF.